A single sample is the source of the 27 T cell receptor beta chains below, sequenced in a study of blood T cell repertoires in COVID-19. The data were produced by immunoSEQ multiplex PCR, yet TCRdb's version contains in-frame clones alone and is incomplete. The sample carries 250,000 or so clones, 80% to 90% recorded once. Input material: PBMCs or T cells enriched from blood (not recorded which). The receptor set was obtained from a woman aged 40-49 years who had been exposed to COVID-19.

This clone turned up a few times. The V call is TRBV23-1, the J call TRBJ2-5; 7 nucleotides align to TRBD2. TRBV23-1 is given ORF status, its function remaining uncertain. V dropped 3 bases and J dropped 2; count of bases not matched to a gene: 12. This CDR3 is built from 17 residues. The CDR3 loop reads CASSQGGILRGQETQYF. The CDR3 region has the DNA TGCGCCAGCAGTCAGGGGGGGATTTTAAGAGGGCAAGAGACCCAGTACTTC.

V and J are TRBV15 and TRBJ2-7; D unclear. The germline CDR1 and CDR2 sequences are LNHNV and YYDKDF (reference sequence). This CDR3 has 15 residues. V was clipped by 5 bases and J by 3 bases, with 17 bases between them. The CDR3 protein is CATSPTPLKFYEQYF. DNA for the CDR3: TGTGCCACCAGCCCCACGCCGCTAAAGTTCTACGAGCAGTACTTC.

The chain couples TRBV7-9 to TRBJ2-3; 13 nucleotides align to TRBD2. The CDR3 loop spans 17 amino acids. V shed 5 bases and J 3 bases; nucleotides not matched to a gene: 8. Germline V gene lookup returns CDR1 SEHNR and CDR2 FQNEAQ (reference sequence). The CDR3 loop is CASSPRTSGGGTDTQYF. CDR3 DNA sequence: TGTGCCAGCAGCCCCCGGACTAGCGGGGGAGGGACAGATACGCAGTATTTT.

This clone was observed a single time. The chain couples TRBV3-1 (or the pseudogene TRBV3-2) to TRBJ2-5, with a possible D match to TRBD1 (6 bases). The CDR3 runs to 14 residues. Trimming took 3 bases from V and 0 from J, leaving 8 bases between them. Germline V gene lookup returns CDR1 LGHDT and CDR2 YNNKEL (reference sequence). For the CDR3, the DNA is TGTGCCAGCAGCCATTACAGGGACCAAGAGACCCAGTACTTC. Amino acid sequence: CASSHYRDQETQYF.

The chain combines TRBV3-1 (or the pseudogene TRBV3-2) with TRBJ2-5; weak D call: TRBD1 (6 bases). This CDR3 is built from 14 residues. CDR1 is LGHDT, CDR2 YNNKEL, per germline (reference sequence). Between the trimmed V and J ends, which lost 5 bases and 2 bases, there was a span of 12 bases. CDR3 DNA sequence: TGTGCCAGCAGCGAAGGGACACTGCAAGAGACCCAGTACTTC. Its translation: CASSEGTLQETQYF.

V usage is TRBV27 and J usage is TRBJ2-1, with TRBD1 as a possible D gene (6 bases). Trimming removed 2 bases at V and 2 bases at J, with 13 bases between. CDR1 MNHEY and CDR2 SMNVEV come from the germline V gene (reference sequence). This CDR3 is 16 amino acids long. Written as DNA, the CDR3 is TGTGCCAGCAGTTTAACAACAGGGATCGCCTACAATGAGCAGTTCTTC. Translation: CASSLTTGIAYNEQFF.

The rearrangement links TRBV12-3 or TRBV12-4 to TRBJ2-3; TRBD1 is a possible D gene (5 bases). Trimming shortened V by 5 bases and J by 4 bases, and 10 bases separated the two germline ends. This CDR3 is built from 13 residues. The CDR3 nucleotides are TGTGCCAGCAGTCCCCAGGGTTCAGATACGCAGTATTTT. It is translated as CASSPQGSDTQYF.

This sequence joins TRBV1 and TRBJ2-1; TRBD2 is taken as the D call from the table, unchecked against the DNA. TRBV1 is a documented pseudogene. CDR3 size: 18 residues. CDR3 in DNA: TGCACCAGCAGCCAAGGTGTCGGGAAGTTTACCTCCTACAATGAGCAGTTCTTC. Protein sequence: CTSSQGVGKFTSYNEQFF.

The chain links TRBV5-4 to TRBJ2-5; a weak D match, TRBD2 (7 bases). CDR3 length equals 14 residues. The V and J ends lost 2 bases and 5 bases respectively, with 13 bases between them. Per germline, CDR1 SGHNT and CDR2 YYREEE (reference sequence). The CDR3: CASSFGGGDETQYF. CDR3 nucleotide sequence: TGTGCCAGCAGCTTCGGCGGGGGCGACGAGACCCAGTACTTC.

V and J are TRBV12-5 and TRBJ2-7, with 12 bases lining up with TRBD1. CDR3 length equals 16 residues. Germline CDR1 LGHNT, CDR2 FRNRAP. Trimming at V came to 5 bases and at J to 6 bases, leaving 11 bases not matched to a gene. The chain's CDR3 is CASGPTGTGGTCEQYF. DNA for the CDR3: TGTGCTAGTGGTCCCACCGGGACAGGGGGCACGTGCGAGCAGTACTTC.

This chain links TRBV11-3 with TRBJ2-3; 8 bases are a match to TRBD2. The CDR3 is 15 residues long. CDR1 is SGHNT and CDR2 is YENEEA in the germline V gene. V shed 5 bases and J 4 bases; nucleotides not matched to a gene: 8. CDR3 sequence reads: CASSPGGGAADTQYF. CDR3 bases: TGTGCCAGCAGCCCGGGAGGGGGGGCCGCAGATACGCAGTATTTT.

The rearrangement links TRBV7-2 to TRBJ1-1; 10 bases are a match to TRBD1. The CDR3 is made up of 14 amino acids. J gave up 11 bases and V 6 bases, and 12 bases lay outside the gene matches. Germline values: CDR1 SGHTA, CDR2 FQGNSA. CDR3 region: CASSPDRGVVQAFF. DNA of the CDR3: TGTGCCAGCAGTCCGGACAGGGGGGTTGTTCAGGCTTTCTTT.

This chain links TRBV18 with TRBJ1-1; no clear D. Germline V gene data show CDR1 as KGHSH and CDR2 as LQKENI. Trimming took 3 bases from V and 0 from J, leaving 17 bases between them. The CDR3 runs 17 residues. The CDR3 spells CASSPGSQWVLNTEAFF. The CDR3 DNA reads TGTGCCAGCTCACCCGGTAGCCAGTGGGTTCTGAACACTGAAGCTTTCTTT. Looking up the rest from reference TRBV18 and TRBJ1-1 gives the full variable domain: NAGVMQNPRHLVRRRGQEARLRCSPMKGHSHVYWYRQLPEEGLKFMVYLQKENIIDESGMPKERFSAEFPKEGPSILRIQQVVRGDSAAYFCASSPGSQWVLNTEAFFGQGTRLTVV.

V is TRBV18 and J is TRBJ1-1, with no clear D. The CDR3 contains 15 residues. V was pared by 5 bases and J by 2 bases, with 15 bases between. CDR1 KGHSH and CDR2 LQKENI come from the germline V gene. CDR3 sequence reads: CASSSLSAGNTEAFF. The CDR3 DNA follows: TGTGCCAGCTCATCCCTAAGTGCAGGTAACACTGAAGCTTTCTTT.

The chain uses TRBV28 and TRBJ2-1; 12 positions match TRBD2. Germline values: CDR1 MDHEN, CDR2 SYDVKM. The CDR3 runs to 16 residues. The V segment lost 6 bases and the J segment 7 bases; nucleotides outside the gene matches: 10. The CDR3 loop reads CASRPLAGGRSNEQFF. The CDR3 nucleotides are TGTGCCAGCAGACCACTAGCGGGAGGTCGGTCGAATGAGCAGTTCTTC.

The V gene is TRBV7-9, the J gene TRBJ2-6, with 7 bases matching TRBD2. The CDR3 is 18 residues long. V lost 4 bases, J lost 4 bases, and 13 bases stayed unmatched. Per germline, CDR1 SEHNR and CDR2 FQNEAQ (reference sequence). The CDR3 sequence is CASSSSGTLGRGANVLTF. CDR3 nucleotides: TGTGCCAGCAGCTCCAGCGGGACCCTTGGGAGGGGGGCCAACGTCCTGACTTTC. The whole variable domain, remainder taken from reference TRBV7-9 and TRBJ2-6, is DTGVSQNPRHKITKRGQNVTFRCDPISEHNRLYWYRQTLGQGPEFLTYFQNEAQLEKSRLLSDRFSAERPKGSFSTLEIQRTEQGDSAMYLCASSSSGTLGRGANVLTFGAGSRLTVL.

The J gene is TRBJ1-1, the V gene TRBV27, with 11 positions matching TRBD1. The ends lost 1 base at V and 4 bases at J; junction bases unmatched: 2. The CDR3 has 15 amino acids. From germline, CDR1 is MNHEY and CDR2 SMNVEV (reference sequence). CDR3 residues: CASSLWGTGGTEAFF. The DNA of the CDR3 is TGTGCCAGCAGTTTATGGGGGACAGGGGGCACTGAAGCTTTCTTT.

The genes are TRBV24-1 and TRBJ1-1; the D is unclear. Trimming left V 0 bases short and J 8 bases short, with 6 bases between. This CDR3 spans 12 amino acids. Germline assignment: CDR1 KGHDR and CDR2 SFDVKD. The CDR3 here is CATSDLGGEAFF. The CDR3 DNA reads as TGTGCCACCAGTGATTTGGGCGGCGAAGCTTTCTTT.

This rearrangement joins TRBV7-8 to TRBJ1-2, with D uncertain. V was shortened by 6 bases and J by 6 bases, with 14 bases between the two germline ends. Germline V gene lookup returns CDR1 SGHVS and CDR2 FQNEAQ. The CDR3 has 13 residues. The CDR3 is CASSYSSANGYTF. In nucleotides, the CDR3 is TGTGCCAGCAGTTACTCCTCAGCGAATGGCTACACCTTC. Using reference TRBV7-8 and TRBJ1-2 for the parts outside the CDR3, the full variable domain is GAGVSQSPRYKVAKRGQDVALRCDPISGHVSLFWYQQALGQGPEFLTYFQNEAQLDKSGLPSDRFFAERPEGSVSTLKIQRTQQEDSAVYLCASSYSSANGYTFGSGTRLTVV.

The chain has TRBV30 and TRBJ2-1, with 8 nucleotides matching TRBD2. The CDR3 loop spans 14 amino acids. Germline assignment: CDR1 GTSNPN and CDR2 SVGIG (reference sequence). V shed 4 bases and J 7 bases; nucleotides not matched to a gene: 9. Here the CDR3 reads CAWTRGLGGNEQFF. The DNA of the CDR3 is TGTGCCTGGACTCGGGGACTAGGAGGTAATGAGCAGTTCTTC.

J is TRBJ2-2 and V is TRBV19, with D maybe TRBD1 (5 bases). CDR3 length equals 15 residues. CDR1 is LNHDA, CDR2 SQIVND, per germline (reference sequence). V gave up 6 bases and J gave up 5 bases, with 16 bases separating them. The DNA for the CDR3 is TGTGCCAGTAGCCTTTACCCGGCAGGGACCGGGGAGCTGTTTTTT. It yields the protein CASSLYPAGTGELFF.

The chain is built from TRBV7-9 and TRBJ2-1; 12 nucleotides match TRBD2. With 4 bases clipped from V and 7 bases from J, the junction kept 8 bases outside the gene matches. Germline CDR1 SEHNR, CDR2 FQNEAQ (reference sequence). The CDR3 is 16 residues long. The CDR3 nucleotides are TGTGCCAGCAGCTCCCTGGGGACTAGCGGGTCTAATGAGCAGTTCTTC. It translates to CASSSLGTSGSNEQFF.

A word on this clone: A junction end diverges from the germline sequence, so it may reflect a read error. The chain carries TRBV5-1 and TRBJ1-5; maybe TRBD1 (5 bases). Germline V gene data show CDR1 as SGHRS and CDR2 as YFSETQ. This CDR3 has 15 residues. CDR3 amino acids: CASSLAGGERQPQHF. Written as DNA, the CDR3 is TGTGCCAGCAGCTTGGCCGGGGGAGAGAGGCAGCCCCAGCATTTT.

V and J are TRBV11-1 and TRBJ2-5; tentative D call: TRBD2 (5 bases). V gave up 2 bases and J gave up 1 base, with 11 bases separating them. The CDR3 spans 15 residues. Germline loops: CDR1 SGHAT, CDR2 FQDESV (reference sequence). CDR3 sequence reads: CASSLTRTIQETQYF. The DNA for the CDR3 is TGTGCCAGCAGCTTAACTAGGACGATCCAAGAGACCCAGTACTTC.

The CDR3 DNA follows: TGCAGTGCTAGTTGGTCGAGGGATGAGCAGTTCTTC. It codes for CSASWSRDEQFF. V is TRBV20-1 and J is TRBJ2-1; possible D gene TRBD2, 5 bases. V shed 3 bases and J shed 8 bases, with 11 bases lying between them. Germline V gene lookup returns CDR1 DFQATT and CDR2 SNEGSKA (reference sequence). The length of the CDR3 is 12 residues.

In DNA form, the CDR3 reads TGTGCCTGGAGTGTACAGGATGTTGGTACTGAAGCTTTCTTT. Translated: CAWSVQDVGTEAFF. The gene calls are TRBV30 and TRBJ1-1, with a possible D match to TRBD1 (5 bases). Germline CDR1 is GTSNPN and CDR2 is SVGIG (reference sequence). This CDR3 has 14 amino acids. The V end lost 0 bases, the J end lost 5 bases, and 13 bases lay between the germline ends.

The chain carries TRBV6-4 and TRBJ1-2; 7 nucleotides match TRBD1. Germline V lookup: CDR1 MRHNA, CDR2 SNTAGT. The V segment lost 6 bases and the J segment 5 bases; nucleotides outside the gene matches: 9. The CDR3 sequence is 14 residues long. The CDR3 nucleotides are TGTGCCAGCAGCCTCGACAGGGCCTCGTATGGCTACACCTTC. Its translation is CASSLDRASYGYTF.